The clone carrying this TCR beta chain was seen only once. V shed 7 bases and J shed 9 bases, with 21 bases lying between them. This CDR3 comprises 14 residues. The germline V gene has CDR1 MNHEY and CDR2 SVGAGI. Treatment: oral pan-JAK inhibitor, 5-10 mg twice daily. This sample is drawn from a study of CD8+ T cells in alopecia areata. The sequencing template was cDNA reverse transcribed from extracted RNA. Only in-frame clones appear in the TCRdb table, and some are missing; sequencing was by immunoSEQ multiplex PCR. The sample records 250,000 to 350,000 clones, 45% to 70% being singletons. The material sequenced was CD4+ T cells sorted from blood, taken around week 54, from a patient treated with tofacitinib. The rearrangement joins TRBV6-5 to TRBJ1-1; D unclear. This TCR derives from a human donor with alopecia areata. Written as DNA, the CDR3 is TGTGCCAGCACAGAGGCTCCGGGTCCTAGAAAAGCTTTCTTT. As protein: CASTEAPGPRKAFF.